The 32 T cell receptor beta chains presented below share a single source sample, sequenced in a study of cytomegalovirus exposure and HLA in healthy donors listed by TCRdb under 2017. Libraries were constructed by the immunoSEQ multiplex PCR assay. The multiplex PCR relied on a mix of 60 forward primers for TCR Vbeta segments and 13 reverse primers for TCR Jbeta segments. TCRdb carries this immuneACCESS record with in-frame sequences only. Its versions omit some clonotypes, under half of them owing to an unresolved V gene in the studies checked, with the rest unexplained. The sample has 150,000 to 200,000 clones on record. The ten largest clones represent roughly 1.3% of the sample. Sequenced: PBMCs. The origin of the receptors is a woman aged 55-69 years in good health and CMV-seronegative.

The CDR3, as DNA: TGTGCCAGCAGCTCGAGGCGGGGGGCGGCGGAGACCCAGTACTTC. Its translation: CASSSRRGAAETQYF. The gene calls are TRBV13 and TRBJ2-5; the match to TRBD2 covers 8 bases. There are 15 residues in the CDR3. In germline, CDR1 is PRHDT, CDR2 FYEKMQ (reference sequence). Trimming took 4 bases from V and 5 from J; bases not matched to a gene: 9.

The chain has TRBV11-2 and TRBJ2-3; the D gene is possibly TRBD1 (6 bases). This CDR3 comprises 14 residues. Germline assignment: CDR1 SGHAT and CDR2 FQNNGV. Between the trimmed V and J ends, which lost 3 bases and 5 bases, there was a span of 12 bases. The CDR3, as DNA: TGTGCCAGCAGCTTGGAATACAGGGTAGATACGCAGTATTTT. It translates to CASSLEYRVDTQYF.

This chain connects TRBV5-6 to TRBJ2-5; TRBD1 matches at 12 bases. The J call may not be correct, given that the DNA end is closer to TRBJ2-7. This CDR3 has 13 amino acids. Germline V gene sequence: CDR1 SGHDT, CDR2 YYEEEE. The CDR3 DNA follows: TGTGCCAGCGGGACAGGGGGCGGCTACGAGCAGTACTTC. This gives the protein CASGTGGGYEQYF.

V and J are TRBV9 and TRBJ2-1; no reliable D call. In germline, CDR1 is SGDLS, CDR2 YYNGEE. CDR3 length equals 15 residues. Trimming stripped 1 base from V and 1 base from J, with 9 bases between. The CDR3 spells CASSVISGSYNEQFF. The CDR3 DNA is TGTGCCAGCAGCGTAATCTCGGGTTCCTACAATGAGCAGTTCTTC.

This chain joins TRBV7-9 and TRBJ1-5, with a tentative D call TRBD1 (5 bases). Germline loops: CDR1 SEHNR, CDR2 FQNEAQ (reference sequence). V lost 10 bases, J lost 2 bases, and 12 bases lay in between. The CDR3 runs to 13 residues. The chain's CDR3 is CATRADGNQPQHF. DNA of the CDR3: TGTGCCACCAGGGCGGATGGCAATCAGCCCCAGCATTTT.

The V call is TRBV5-4, the J call TRBJ2-1; 7 bases match TRBD1. Germline lookup yields CDR1 SGHNT and CDR2 YYREEE (reference sequence). The CDR3 totals 14 residues. Unmatched junction bases numbered 10, after V lost 7 bases and J lost 6 bases. The CDR3 DNA sequence: TGTGCCAGCTCACTAGAGACAGGGATCAATGAGCAGTTCTTC. This encodes CASSLETGINEQFF.

The chain links TRBV10-3 to TRBJ2-1; D is unclear. CDR1 is ENHRY and CDR2 is SYGVKD in the germline V gene. Deletions cut 6 bases from V and 4 bases from J, with 16 bases between. CDR3 length equals 15 residues. The CDR3 nucleotides read TGTGCCATCAGCCCTGAAGCGCGCTTTTACAATGAGCAGTTCTTC. Its protein product is CAISPEARFYNEQFF.

The chain couples TRBV5-6 to TRBJ1-2, with D maybe TRBD1 (5 bases). This CDR3 is built from 15 residues. Germline assignment: CDR1 SGHDT and CDR2 YYEEEE. Trimming left V 0 bases short and J 1 base short, with 10 bases between. CDR3 sequence (DNA): TGTGCCAGCAGCTTGGTGGCAGGGATTAACTATGGCTACACCTTC. It codes for CASSLVAGINYGYTF.

The CDR3 loop reads CASSYTEKGTEAFF. CDR3 bases: TGTGCCAGCAGTTACACTGAGAAGGGGACTGAAGCTTTCTTT. This rearrangement joins TRBV6-6 to TRBJ1-1; D is perhaps TRBD1 (5 bases). Trimming took off 2 bases at V and 5 bases at J, with 12 bases between the two ends. Germline V CDR1 and CDR2: MNHNY, SVGAGI (reference sequence). The CDR3 contains 14 residues.

The J gene is TRBJ2-7, the V gene TRBV5-1; 10 bases fit TRBD1. The germline V gene has CDR1 SGHRS and CDR2 YFSETQ. The CDR3 consists of 14 residues. The V segment lost 4 bases and the J segment 4 bases; nucleotides outside the gene matches: 5. The CDR3 reads CASSTPGQGYEQYF. In nucleotides, the CDR3 is TGCGCCAGCAGCACTCCGGGACAGGGGTACGAGCAGTACTTC.

V and J are TRBV12-5 and TRBJ2-5; 13 bases are a match to TRBD2. V shed 5 bases, J shed 5 bases, and the junction held 8 bases outside the gene matches. Looked up from germline, CDR1 is LGHNT and CDR2 is FRNRAP. CDR3 length equals 16 residues. The CDR3 nucleotides are TGTGCTAGTGGTCCCGGGACTAGCGGGGCTCTTGAGACCCAGTACTTC. It encodes CASGPGTSGALETQYF.

The chain employs TRBV7-9 and TRBJ1-1, with 9 bases lining up with TRBD1. The J segment lost 5 bases and the V segment lost 5 bases, leaving 6 bases of the junction unmatched. CDR1 is SEHNR and CDR2 is FQNEAQ in the germline V gene (reference sequence). This CDR3 region has 14 residues. DNA for the CDR3: TGTGCCAGCAGCCGACGACAGGGGGGGACTGAAGCTTTCTTT. This translates into CASSRRQGGTEAFF.

V and J are TRBV6-1 and TRBJ2-7; D gene unclear. This CDR3 has 13 residues. Germline V gene data show CDR1 as MNHNS and CDR2 as SASEGT. The V end was cut by 4 bases, the J end by 6 bases, with 13 bases between. The CDR3 bases are TGTGCCAGCAGTGTAAATTTCCGCGGCGAGCAGTACTTC. Translating gives CASSVNFRGEQYF.

As concerns this clone: This same CDR3 is encoded by further DNA sequences in the sample. This chain links TRBV4-3 with TRBJ2-7; 11 bases agree with TRBD1. This CDR3 comprises 14 residues. V shed 4 bases, J shed 2 bases, and the junction held 1 base outside the gene matches. CDR1 and CDR2 (germline): LGHNA, YSLEER. The CDR3 DNA is TGCGCCAGCAGCCCGGGACAGGGGGCCTACGAGCAGTACTTC. Its translation is CASSPGQGAYEQYF.

The V call is TRBV7-3, the J call TRBJ2-2, with unresolved D. Germline V CDR1 and CDR2: SGHTA, FQGTGA. V was pared by 2 bases and J by 7 bases, with 11 bases between. This CDR3 has 14 amino acids. CDR3 amino acids: CASSLRWQVGELFF. The DNA of the CDR3 is TGTGCCAGCAGCTTACGGTGGCAGGTCGGGGAGCTGTTTTTT.

The chain recombines TRBV18 with TRBJ2-1; D is unresolved. V was shortened by 2 bases and J by 8 bases, with 7 bases between the two germline ends. Looked up from germline, CDR1 is KGHSH and CDR2 is LQKENI. This CDR3 is 12 amino acids long. CDR3 sequence: CASSPNQDEQFF. In DNA, the CDR3 is TGTGCCAGCTCACCAAACCAGGATGAGCAGTTCTTC.

The chain employs TRBV7-2 and TRBJ1-5; weak D call: TRBD1 (6 bases). Trimming left V 5 bases short and J 5 bases short, with 10 bases between. This CDR3 is built from 13 residues. Germline lookup yields CDR1 SGHTA and CDR2 FQGNSA. CDR3 loop: CASSPQGDQPQHF. For the CDR3, the DNA is TGTGCCAGCAGCCCACAGGGAGATCAGCCCCAGCATTTT.

The chain couples TRBV7-2 to TRBJ1-3; D ambiguous. Germline V gives CDR1 SGHTA, CDR2 FQGNSA. V lost 8 bases to trimming and J lost 1 base, with 6 bases between them. The CDR3 extends over 12 amino acids. CDR3 sequence (DNA): TGTGCCAGCTTGTCTTCTGGAAACACCATATATTTT. This codes for CASLSSGNTIYF.

The rearrangement joins TRBV19 to TRBJ1-4; maybe TRBD1 (5 bases). This CDR3 spans 12 amino acids. Trimming stripped 6 bases from V and 7 bases from J, with 9 bases between. CDR1 LNHDA and CDR2 SQIVND come from the germline V gene (reference sequence). This chain's CDR3 is CASRDGGEKLFF. The DNA for the CDR3 is TGTGCCAGTAGGGACGGGGGTGAAAAACTGTTTTTT.

V is TRBV5-1 and J is TRBJ1-1, with a weak D call TRBD1 (5 bases). This CDR3 region has 14 residues. CDR1 is SGHRS and CDR2 is YFSETQ in the germline V gene. V was cut by 2 bases and J by 5 bases, with 13 bases left in between. CDR3 sequence (DNA): TGCGCCAGCAGCTTACAGGCCATCGATACTGAAGCTTTCTTT. Translated: CASSLQAIDTEAFF.

The rearrangement links TRBV4-1 to TRBJ2-7; 8 bases are a match to TRBD1. Germline lookup yields CDR1 MGHRA and CDR2 YSYEKL. V lost 0 bases and J lost 0; bases outside the gene matches: 4. The CDR3 is 16 amino acids. CDR3 nucleotide sequence: TGCGCCAGCAGCCAAGATTTACAGGGGGGCTCCTACGAGCAGTACTTC. Encoded protein: CASSQDLQGGSYEQYF.

The chain has TRBV18 and TRBJ2-3; D uncertain. The CDR3 length is 16 residues. With 6 bases removed from V and 4 bases from J, the gap between germline ends came to 20 bases. Germline loops: CDR1 KGHSH, CDR2 LQKENI. CDR3 DNA sequence: TGTGCCAGCTCTCCAACGCGACTTGAGCATGCAGATACGCAGTATTTT. Its protein is CASSPTRLEHADTQYF.

The chain has TRBV6-1 and TRBJ1-2, with D possibly TRBD1 on 6 matching bases. Germline CDR1 MNHNS, CDR2 SASEGT. V lost 2 bases and J lost 4, with 14 bases in between. The CDR3 is 15 amino acids. The CDR3 region is CASSEIGDRFYGYTF. The CDR3 coding sequence is TGTGCCAGCAGTGAAATAGGAGACAGGTTCTATGGCTACACCTTC.

This chain joins TRBV4-3 and TRBJ1-6; 9 nucleotides line up with TRBD1. The CDR3 has 16 amino acids. Germline V gene lookup returns CDR1 LGHNA and CDR2 YSLEER. After removal of 0 bases from V and 9 bases from J, the junction contained 6 bases not matched to a gene. CDR3 DNA sequence: TGCGCCAGCAGCCAAGATGATGACAGGGGGTTTTCACCCCTCCACTTT. Its translation is CASSQDDDRGFSPLHF.

J is TRBJ2-1 and V is TRBV7-9; 8 nucleotides match TRBD1. This CDR3 spans 13 amino acids. V was pared by 2 bases and J by 8 bases, with 2 bases of the junction left unmatched. Germline V gene sequence: CDR1 SEHNR, CDR2 FQNEAQ (reference sequence). The CDR3 region is CASSLLQGDEQFF. CDR3 DNA sequence: TGTGCCAGCAGCTTATTACAGGGGGATGAGCAGTTCTTC. Together with reference TRBV7-9 and TRBJ2-1, the CDR3 gives the full variable domain: DTGVSQNPRHKITKRGQNVTFRCDPISEHNRLYWYRQTLGQGPEFLTYFQNEAQLEKSRLLSDRFSAERPKGSFSTLEIQRTEQGDSAMYLCASSLLQGDEQFFGPGTRLTVL.

V usage is TRBV7-9 and J usage is TRBJ2-1; TRBD2 agrees at 7 bases. This CDR3 comprises 16 residues. Germline CDR1 is SEHNR and CDR2 is FQNEAQ (reference sequence). V lost 5 bases to trimming and J lost 9 bases; unmatched junction nucleotides: 16. The DNA of the CDR3 is TGTGCCAGCAGCCGGCCCCTGAGGGGAGGGCCAAGTGAGCAGTTCTTC. Translated: CASSRPLRGGPSEQFF. The full variable domain, its missing parts supplied by reference TRBV7-9 and TRBJ2-1, is DTGVSQNPRHKITKRGQNVTFRCDPISEHNRLYWYRQTLGQGPEFLTYFQNEAQLEKSRLLSDRFSAERPKGSFSTLEIQRTEQGDSAMYLCASSRPLRGGPSEQFFGPGTRLTVL.

The chain couples TRBV7-3 to TRBJ2-7; 8 positions agree with TRBD2. V was clipped by 1 base and J by 2 bases; unmatched bases: 4. The CDR3 has 15 residues. Germline values: CDR1 SGHTA, CDR2 FQGTGA. The CDR3 DNA reads TGTGCCAGCAGCTTAATCGCCGGGGGGGCCTACGAGCAGTACTTC. This gives the protein CASSLIAGGAYEQYF.

The chain recombines TRBV7-9 with TRBJ2-4; 11 bases map to TRBD2. The CDR3 totals 17 residues. After removal of 5 bases from V and 0 bases from J, the junction contained 6 bases not matched to a gene. Germline CDR1 SEHNR, CDR2 FQNEAQ (reference sequence). CDR3 coding DNA: TGTGCCAGCAGCCCTCCTAGCGGGGGGATAGCCAAAAACATTCAGTACTTC. Its translation is CASSPPSGGIAKNIQYF.

The rearrangement uses TRBV5-1 and TRBJ2-5; a possible D gene is TRBD1 (6 bases). Germline assignment: CDR1 SGHRS and CDR2 YFSETQ. V was clipped by 0 bases and J by 5 bases, with 14 bases between them. CDR3 size: 15 residues. The CDR3 DNA follows: TGCGCCAGCAGCTTGGTTGGGAGCAGGGGTGAGACCCAGTACTTC. This codes for CASSLVGSRGETQYF.

The rearrangement uses TRBV19 and TRBJ2-7; 8 bases match TRBD1. In germline, CDR1 is LNHDA, CDR2 SQIVND (reference sequence). V gave up 1 base and J gave up 7 bases; unmatched junction bases: 6. The CDR3 runs to 14 residues. For the CDR3, the DNA is TGTGCCAGTAGTATAGGACAGGGGACGTTTGAGCAGTACTTC. This codes for CASSIGQGTFEQYF. Complete variable domain (other parts from reference TRBV19 and TRBJ2-7): DGGITQSPKYLFRKEGQNVTLSCEQNLNHDAMYWYRQDPGQGLRLIYYSQIVNDFQKGDIAEGYSVSREKKESFPLTVTSAQKNPTAFYLCASSIGQGTFEQYFGPGTRLTVT.

V usage is TRBV12-5 and J usage is TRBJ2-2; TRBD1 is a possible D gene (6 bases). Germline loops: CDR1 LGHNT, CDR2 FRNRAP. Trimming removed 7 bases from V and 2 bases from J, with 11 bases in between. The CDR3 extends over 14 amino acids. This chain's CDR3 is CASAGQLNTGELFF. The CDR3 bases are TGTGCTAGTGCCGGACAGCTAAACACCGGGGAGCTGTTTTTT.

The chain recombines TRBV5-1 with TRBJ2-7; maybe TRBD2 (6 bases). Germline V gene lookup returns CDR1 SGHRS and CDR2 YFSETQ. The germline V and J ends were trimmed by 0 bases and 4 bases, with 11 bases remaining between them. This CDR3 comprises 14 residues. The CDR3 DNA is TGCGCCAGCAGCTTGGAACTAGCCTCGTACGAGCAGTACTTC. It specifies CASSLELASYEQYF.